Each of the 31 T cell receptor beta chains below was sequenced from the same sample in a study of kidney transplant recipient with SARS-CoV-2 infection. TCRdb called the reads again in MiXCR, with one record for every CDR3 protein. Of under 300,000 distinct CDR3 sequences detected, more than 25% appear once; the ten largest clones hold roughly 7%. Here the sequenced sample was a blood sample, taken at baseline and around day 110 from a kidney transplant recipient. These TCRs come from a male patient in his thirties who had COVID-19 and was a kidney transplant recipient. Some T cells could come from the graft donor.

The chain uses TRBV5-8 and TRBJ2-3; 12 bases agree with TRBD1. Germline CDR1 and CDR2: SGHTS and YDEGEE. J gave up 3 bases and V 4 bases, and 3 bases lay outside the gene matches. This CDR3 has 15 amino acids. CDR3 sequence (DNA): TGTGCCAGCAGCCGGGACAGGGGGCCGACAGATACGCAGTATTTT. This sequence encodes CASSRDRGPTDTQYF.

Notes on this clonotype: A much more abundant neighbour one base away suggests this may be a read error. V gene TRBV12-3 or TRBV12-4 combines with J gene TRBJ1-2, with D unresolved. The CDR3 loop spans 17 amino acids. The CDR3 loop reads CASSRVRTAGKTYGHTF. In DNA form, the CDR3 reads TGTGCCAGCAGTCGCGTTCGCACAGCAGGAAAGACCTATGGCCACACCTTC.

This clonotype appeared many times. The rearrangement joins TRBV6-8 to TRBJ1-2; D is undetermined. The V end lost 5 bases, the J end lost 4 bases, and 23 bases lay between the germline ends. The V gene's germline CDR1 is MNHGY and CDR2 SAAAGT. The CDR3 covers 17 residues. This chain's CDR3 is CASSQGLRSRKTYGYTF. The CDR3 region has the DNA TGTGCCAGCAGTCAAGGGTTACGCTCTAGAAAGACCTATGGCTACACCTTC.

This clonotype was recorded many times. The chain employs TRBV12-5 and TRBJ1-2, with a possible D match to TRBD1 (5 bases). The germline V gene has CDR1 LGHNT and CDR2 FRNRAP. With 4 bases removed from V and 4 bases from J, the gap between germline ends came to 22 bases. This CDR3 has 17 residues. The CDR3 is CASGYQNLQGKTYGYTF. CDR3 sequence (DNA): TGTGCTAGTGGTTATCAAAATTTGCAGGGAAAGACCTATGGCTACACCTTC.

This clonotype was seen ten or more times. This chain joins TRBV7-2 and TRBJ1-5; D uncertain. Germline CDR1 is SGHTA and CDR2 is FQGNSA. This CDR3 has 13 residues. Trimming removed 0 bases at V and 5 bases at J, with 5 bases between. The DNA for the CDR3 is TGTGCCAGCAGCTTAGCCGGGGATCAGCCCCAGCATTTT. Its translation is CASSLAGDQPQHF. The full variable domain, in which reference TRBV7-2 and TRBJ1-5 provide the parts outside the CDR3, is GAGVSQSPSNKVTEKGKDVELRCDPISGHTALYWYRQSLGQGLEFLIYFQGNSAPDKSGLPSDRFSAERTGGSVSTLTIQRTQQEDSAVYLCASSLAGDQPQHFGDGTRLSIL.

The sample holds a few counts of this clonotype. V is TRBV5-1 and J is TRBJ2-5, with TRBD2 matching over 8 bases. The V and J ends lost 4 bases and 7 bases, in that order; junction bases with no gene match: 6. The CDR3 has 13 amino acids. Germline CDR1 SGHRS, CDR2 YFSETQ. This CDR3 reads CASSPGGGGTQYF. CDR3 in DNA: TGCGCCAGCAGCCCCGGGGGGGGAGGGACCCAGTACTTC.

This clonotype was recorded at least ten times. The chain links TRBV3-1 to TRBJ1-3; no clear D gene. CDR3 length equals 15 residues. Looked up from germline, CDR1 is LGHDT and CDR2 is YNNKEL (reference sequence). The V and J ends lost 0 bases and 0 bases respectively, with 6 bases between them. CDR3 in amino acids: CASSQDDNSGNTIYF. The CDR3 region has the DNA TGTGCCAGCAGCCAAGACGACAACTCTGGAAACACCATATATTTT.

This clonotype was found many times. The genes are TRBV18 and TRBJ1-4; TRBD1 is a possible D gene (5 bases). V lost 2 bases and J 8 bases, leaving 15 bases between the germline ends. Germline V gene lookup returns CDR1 KGHSH and CDR2 LQKENI. This CDR3 comprises 15 residues. The CDR3 sequence is CASSPEQGFGEKLFF. The CDR3 bases are TGTGCCAGCTCACCAGAGCAGGGCTTTGGCGAAAAACTGTTTTTT.

This clonotype was observed at least ten times. The genes are TRBV29-1 and TRBJ2-7, with 7 bases identical to TRBD1. Germline CDR1 is SQVTM and CDR2 is ANQGSEA. The trim removed 3 bases at V and 3 bases at J, leaving 11 bases unmatched. This CDR3 is built from 15 residues. The CDR3 loop is CSVELSGTASYEQYF. DNA of the CDR3: TGCAGCGTTGAGTTATCCGGGACAGCGAGCTACGAGCAGTACTTC.

This clonotype was detected many times. V is TRBV5-4 and J is TRBJ2-3; TRBD2 matches 8 bases. The germline V gene has CDR1 SGHNT and CDR2 YYREEE (reference sequence). CDR3 length: 16 residues. J gave up 4 bases and V 1 base, and 8 bases lay outside the gene matches. CDR3 sequence (DNA): TGTGCCAGCAGCTTGTCGCGGGAGGTATTTCCAGATACGCAGTATTTT. Translated, it gives CASSLSREVFPDTQYF.

This clonotype was found many times. This sequence joins TRBV28 and TRBJ1-3; TRBD1 is a possible D gene (5 bases). CDR1 is MDHEN, CDR2 SYDVKM, per germline. CDR3 size: 14 residues. V lost 5 bases and J lost 2, with 10 bases in between. The CDR3 loop is CASSIREPGNTIYF. CDR3 nucleotides: TGTGCCAGCAGTATCAGGGAACCTGGAAACACCATATATTTT. The whole variable domain, filled in from reference TRBV28 and TRBJ1-3, reads DVKVTQSSRYLVKRTGEKVFLECVQDMDHENMFWYRQDPGLGLRLIYFSYDVKMKEKGDIPEGYSVSREKKERFSLILESASTNQTSMYLCASSIREPGNTIYFGEGSWLTVV.

Concerning this clonotype itself: Given a much more abundant clone one base away, this may be a read error. The gene calls are TRBV4-1 and TRBJ2-4, with 8 bases identical to TRBD2. After removal of 0 bases from V and 9 bases from J, the junction contained 10 bases not matched to a gene. The CDR3 sequence is 16 residues long. Per germline, CDR1 MGHRA and CDR2 YSYEKL. The chain's CDR3 is CASSQEGSGSQSIQYF. In DNA, the CDR3 is TGCGCCAGCAGCCAAGAGGGGAGCGGGAGCCAAAGCATTCAGTACTTC.

Note on this clonotype: A far more abundant clone sits one base away, making this likely a read error. V usage is TRBV12-3 or TRBV12-4 and J usage is TRBJ2-4; the D gene is possibly TRBD1 (6 bases). The end of the DNA is better explained by TRBJ2-7, so the J call may be wrong. There are 13 residues in the CDR3. As DNA, the CDR3 is TGTGCCAGCAGTATGAACAGGGCATACGAGCAGTACTTC. Translating gives CASSMNRAYEQYF.

This clonotype occurred many times. The chain recombines TRBV16 with TRBJ1-2; D is unclear. Trimming removed 2 bases from V and 4 bases from J, with 20 bases in between. There are 17 residues in the CDR3. CDR1 is KGHSY, CDR2 FQNENV, per germline. The CDR3 DNA sequence: TGTGCCAGCAGCCAAGAGAAGGTCGTTAGAAAGACCTATGGCTACACCTTC. It encodes CASSQEKVVRKTYGYTF.

The chain uses TRBV9 and TRBJ2-1, with D perhaps given as TRBD1 or TRBD2 (5 bases each). This CDR3 contains 16 residues. Germline V gives CDR1 SGDLS, CDR2 YYNGEE. The V gene lost 3 bases and the J gene lost 4 bases, with 17 bases spanning the gap. CDR3 sequence (DNA): TGTGCCAGCAGCGAATCAGGGACCTCTTTATACAATGAGCAGTTCTTC. It codes for CASSESGTSLYNEQFF.

This clonotype was counted at least ten times. The V gene is TRBV4-3, the J gene TRBJ1-1; D possibly corresponds to TRBD1 (5 bases). This CDR3 spans 13 amino acids. Trimming took off 0 bases at V and 12 bases at J, with 14 bases between the two ends. CDR1 is LGHNA, CDR2 YSLEER, per germline. CDR3 in amino acids: CASSQDMSRVSFF. The CDR3 DNA sequence: TGCGCCAGCAGCCAAGATATGAGCAGGGTGTCTTTCTTT.

This clonotype was detected many times. In nucleotides, the CDR3 is TGTGCCAGCAGCTTAGACCCTGCCAGGACTGAAGCTTTCTTT. Translation: CASSLDPARTEAFF. The chain combines TRBV11-3 with TRBJ1-1; D remains ambiguous. The CDR3 has 14 amino acids. Between the trimmed V and J ends, which lost 0 bases and 5 bases, there was a span of 10 bases. Per the germline V gene, CDR1 is SGHNT and CDR2 is YENEEA.

This clonotype was detected many times. The chain carries TRBV9 and TRBJ2-7; D unclear. V lost 0 bases and J 2 bases, leaving 12 bases between the germline ends. This CDR3 region has 15 residues. Germline V gene data show CDR1 as SGDLS and CDR2 as YYNGEE. The CDR3 spells CASSVGPGTTYEQYF. CDR3 sequence (DNA): TGTGCCAGCAGCGTAGGACCGGGCACAACCTACGAGCAGTACTTC.

At least ten counts were recorded for this clonotype. The chain joins TRBV30 to TRBJ1-2; D not resolved. Germline V CDR1 and CDR2: GTSNPN, SVGIG (reference sequence). CDR3 length: 16 residues. With 5 bases removed from V and 4 bases from J, the gap between germline ends came to 23 bases. CDR3 nucleotide sequence: TGTGCCTGGTGCCAAGCGCGTTATAGAAAGACCTATGGCTACACCTTC. Encoded protein: CAWCQARYRKTYGYTF. The complete variable domain, with remaining parts taken from reference TRBV30 and TRBJ1-2, reads SQTIHQWPATLVQPVGSPLSLECTVEGTSNPNLYWYRQAAGRGLQLLFYSVGIGQISSEVPQNLSASRPQDRQFILSSKKLLLSDSGFYLCAWCQARYRKTYGYTFGSGTRLTVV.

This chain links TRBV27 with TRBJ2-1, with 10 bases fitting TRBD2. The CDR3 runs 18 residues. Per the germline V gene, CDR1 is MNHEY and CDR2 is SMNVEV (reference sequence). After removal of 7 bases from V and 7 bases from J, the junction contained 19 bases not matched to a gene. CDR3 amino acids: CASNLGLARLKVGNEQFF. CDR3 DNA: TGTGCCAGCAACCTGGGACTAGCGCGTTTGAAGGTTGGGAATGAGCAGTTCTTC.

As to this clonotype: A much larger clone lies one base from this, so it may be a read error. This chain joins TRBV16 and TRBJ1-2; D remains unclear. Germline-derived CDR1 and CDR2 are KGHSY and FQNENV. Between the trimmed V and J ends, which lost 5 bases and 6 bases, there was a span of 25 bases. CDR3 length: 17 amino acids. The CDR3: CASSNSKVVRKTHGYTF. The CDR3 DNA reads TGTGCCAGCAGCAATAGCAAGGTCGTTAGAAAGACCCATGGCTACACCTTC.

This clonotype was seen repeatedly, ten times or more. This rearrangement joins TRBV6-5 to TRBJ1-1; the D gene is possibly TRBD1 (6 bases). CDR1 and CDR2 from the germline V gene are MNHEY and SVGAGI. With 6 bases removed from V and 9 bases from J, the gap between germline ends came to 20 bases. The CDR3 length is 14 residues. CDR3 bases: TGTGCCAGCAGGCTCGGAGGTTTCCGGGACAAAGCTTTCTTT. This codes for CASRLGGFRDKAFF.

This clonotype came up a few times. The chain has TRBV20-1 and TRBJ2-5; TRBD2 matches at 8 bases. CDR1 is DFQATT, CDR2 SNEGSKA, per germline (reference sequence). J lost 2 bases, V lost 5 bases, and 4 bases had no gene match. This CDR3 has 13 residues. CDR3 amino acids: CSAERERQETQYF. In DNA, the CDR3 is TGCAGTGCTGAGCGGGAGAGGCAAGAGACCCAGTACTTC.

Of note for this clonotype: A read error may explain this, as a much larger clone is one base away. CDR3 nucleotides: TGTGCCAGCAGCCAAGGGGCAGTGCGCCATGAGACCCAGTACTTC. Residues: CASSQGAVRHETQYF. The chain recombines TRBV3-2 with TRBJ2-5. TRBV3-2 is noted as a pseudogene. The CDR3 spans 15 residues.

About this clonotype itself: A much larger clone lies a single base off, so this may be a read error. The final CDR3 position lacks the conserved phenylalanine or tryptophan, pointing to a likely read error. V and J are TRBV11-2 and TRBJ1-2; D is ambiguous. This CDR3 has 17 residues. Germline loops: CDR1 SGHAT, CDR2 FQNNGV. Trimming stripped 5 bases from V and 4 bases from J, with 23 bases between. The CDR3 region is CASSPAATSRKTYGYTL. For the CDR3, the DNA is TGTGCCAGCAGCCCAGCCGCAACAAGCAGAAAGACCTATGGCTACACCCTC.

This clonotype has ten or more counts. The chain is built from TRBV5-4 and TRBJ1-6; TRBD1 is a possible D gene (5 bases). Germline V gene data show CDR1 as SGHNT and CDR2 as YYREEE (reference sequence). The CDR3 is made up of 15 amino acids. Trimming shortened V by 2 bases and J by 11 bases, and 17 bases separated the two germline ends. The CDR3 here is CASSFTDRRLTPLHF. CDR3 nucleotide sequence: TGTGCCAGCAGCTTTACTGACAGAAGACTTACACCCCTCCACTTT.

Comments on this clonotype: This could be a read error, since a much larger clone is one nucleotide away. The V call is TRBV6-6, the J call TRBJ2-2, with 13 bases identical to TRBD2. V was clipped by 10 bases and J by 7 bases; unmatched bases: 12. Germline-derived CDR1 and CDR2 are MNHNY and SVGAGI (reference sequence). CDR3 length equals 16 residues. The CDR3 DNA follows: TGTGCCAACAGACAAGGACTAGCGGGAGAAGACGGGGAGCTGTTTTTT. The encoded protein is CANRQGLAGEDGELFF.

As to this clonotype: Just one base apart from a much larger clone, this may be a read error. The genes are TRBV12-3 or TRBV12-4 and TRBJ1-1; D is ambiguous. The CDR3 is made up of 13 amino acids. With 8 bases removed from V and 1 base from J, the gap between germline ends came to 11 bases. This CDR3 is CASGVSWNTEAFF. The DNA of the CDR3 is TGTGCCAGCGGTGTCTCTTGGAACACTGAAGCTTTCTTT.

A note on this clonotype: A far bigger clonotype differs at one base, so this is likely a read error. The chain carries TRBV29-1 and TRBJ2-4, with 9 positions matching TRBD2. TRBJ2-7 explains the end of the DNA better; the J call may be wrong. Germline assignment: CDR1 SQVTM and CDR2 ANQGSEA. The CDR3 covers 15 residues. The CDR3 nucleotides are TGCAACGTTGAAGATCCGTCTAGCGGGACCTACGAGCAGTACTTC. Translating gives CNVEDPSSGTYEQYF.

As to this clonotype: Being one base from a much bigger clone, this may be a read error. The V gene is TRBV5-1, the J gene TRBJ1-2; possible D gene TRBD1, 5 bases. CDR1 is SGHRS and CDR2 is YFSETQ in the germline V gene. The CDR3 loop spans 13 amino acids. The CDR3 loop is CSSSLDINYGYTF. The CDR3 bases are TGCTCCAGCAGCCTGGACATTAACTATGGCTACACCTTC.

Turning to this clonotype: This clone may be a read error of a much larger clone one base away. This chain connects TRBV4-3 to TRBJ1-5; TRBD1 might be the D (5 bases). This CDR3 is built from 15 residues. Germline CDR1 is LGHNA and CDR2 is YSLEER. The CDR3 DNA sequence: TGCGCCAGCAGCCGAGGGGTGAATAGCAATCAGTCCCAGCATTTT. This codes for CASSRGVNSNQSQHF.